The 29 T cell receptor beta chains listed next were all sequenced from one sample in a study of regulatory T cells in long-lasting Graves disease. Library construction for TCR beta used iRepertoire HTBI primers and Arm-PCR of CDR3 regions. TCRdb re-analysed the multiplex PCR reads in MiXCR, keeping a single row per CDR3 protein. The table includes 400,000 to 500,000 distinct CDR3 sequences, 15% to 20% detected once. The time point was: newly diagnosed GD, antithyroid drugs for less than 3 months. RNA from PBMCs was the source of the TCR library. This same sample was also taken into another study, of T cells in Graves' hyperthyroidism and ophthalmopathy.

Sequenced here: peripheral blood mononuclear cells (PBMCs), sampled at new diagnosis, from a patient treated with antithyroid drugs. The receptors originated from a woman younger than 45 with Graves disease.

The gene calls are TRBV5-1 and TRBJ2-1, with D perhaps matching TRBD1 or TRBD2 (5 bases each). Trimming pared 0 bases from V and 3 bases from J, leaving 10 bases between. CDR3 size: 15 residues. The germline gives CDR1 SGHRS, CDR2 YFSETQ. The CDR3 spells CASSLEGTVYNEQFF. Here the CDR3 DNA reads TGCGCCAGCAGCTTGGAGGGGACCGTCTACAATGAGCAGTTCTTC.

This clonotype was seen more than once but under ten times. The chain couples TRBV19 to TRBJ2-7, with D perhaps matching TRBD1 (5 bases). Looked up from germline, CDR1 is LNHDA and CDR2 is SQIVND (reference sequence). Trimming removed 7 bases from V and 0 bases from J, with 16 bases in between. The CDR3 covers 15 residues. CDR3 DNA sequence: TGTGCCAGTACCCTGGGCGTTGACAGCTCCTACGAGCAGTACTTC. Translation: CASTLGVDSSYEQYF.

This clonotype was seen ten or more times. CDR3 residues: CASSSLGQTSFEQYF. The CDR3 DNA sequence: TGTGCCAGCAGTTCTTTGGGACAAACTAGCTTCGAGCAGTACTTC. The chain recombines TRBV28 with TRBJ2-7; D tentatively reads TRBD1 or TRBD2 (6 bases each). Germline CDR1 is MDHEN and CDR2 is SYDVKM. The V and J ends lost 4 bases and 6 bases respectively, with 19 bases between them. The CDR3 consists of 15 residues.

This clonotype was counted many times. This chain's CDR3 is CASSSPGTIGYEQYF. CDR3 nucleotides: TGTGCCAGCAGTTCCCCCGGGACCATCGGCTACGAGCAGTACTTC. The J gene is TRBJ2-7, the V gene TRBV12-3 or TRBV12-4, with D perhaps matching TRBD1 or TRBD2 (5 bases each). V shed 4 bases and J shed 3 bases, with 16 bases lying between them. There are 15 residues in the CDR3.

The table lists this clonotype with many counts. The chain uses TRBV11-2 and TRBJ1-6; no firm D call. CDR1 is SGHAT and CDR2 is FQNNGV in the germline V gene. The CDR3 is made up of 13 amino acids. V was cut by 3 bases and J by 14 bases, with 14 bases left in between. CDR3 loop: CASSFLRESSLHF. The CDR3 DNA reads TGTGCCAGCAGCTTCCTAAGGGAATCATCCCTCCACTTT.

This clonotype was recorded at least ten times. This chain uses TRBV20-1 with TRBJ2-7; 7 nucleotides agree with TRBD2. In germline, CDR1 is DFQATT, CDR2 SNEGSKA (reference sequence). The CDR3 sequence is 16 residues long. Trimming cost V 0 bases and J 4 bases; bases outside gene matches: 12. CDR3: CSARDGLGLVGYEQYF. The CDR3 coding sequence is TGCAGTGCTAGAGATGGACTCGGACTAGTTGGGTACGAGCAGTACTTC.

This clonotype was observed at least ten times. The chain links TRBV30 to TRBJ2-2; no firm D call. The CDR3 consists of 15 residues. Germline V gene lookup returns CDR1 GTSNPN and CDR2 SVGIG (reference sequence). Trimming stripped 4 bases from V and 4 bases from J, with 16 bases between. CDR3 bases: TGTGCCTGGAAACCCCTCCAGTGGGTCACCGGGGAGCTGTTTTTT. As protein: CAWKPLQWVTGELFF.

This clonotype has a count of ten or more. The gene calls are TRBV7-8 and TRBJ2-7; 7 positions match TRBD2. This CDR3 contains 15 residues. J was trimmed by 0 bases and V by 3 bases; bases with no gene match: 5. In germline, CDR1 is SGHVS, CDR2 FQNEAQ. Here the CDR3 reads CASSFLSSGSYEQYF. For the CDR3, the DNA is TGTGCCAGCAGCTTTCTCTCTAGCGGCTCCTACGAGCAGTACTTC.

This clonotype was seen a few times. This sequence joins TRBV5-1 and TRBJ2-1, with D perhaps matching TRBD2 (5 bases). V shed 3 bases and J shed 3 bases, with 13 bases lying between them. CDR1 and CDR2 from the germline V gene are SGHRS and YFSETQ. This CDR3 contains 15 residues. CDR3 coding DNA: TGCGCCAGCAGCTCAGAGGGAGTGGACTACAATGAGCAGTTCTTC. Translating gives CASSSEGVDYNEQFF.

This clonotype has ten or more counts. This chain links TRBV30 with TRBJ2-2; D might be TRBD2 (7 bases). CDR1 is GTSNPN and CDR2 is SVGIG in the germline V gene (reference sequence). The V and J ends lost 3 bases and 5 bases respectively, with 10 bases between them. This CDR3 is built from 13 residues. The CDR3 DNA follows: TGTGCCTGGAGGCGGGGGCATACCGGGGAGCTGTTTTTT. It yields the protein CAWRRGHTGELFF.

There are many counts of this clonotype. The rearrangement links TRBV6-1 to TRBJ1-5; D gene ambiguous. The CDR3 has 12 residues. Germline CDR1 reads MNHNS; CDR2 reads SASEGT. V shed 8 bases and J shed 6 bases, with 11 bases lying between them. CDR3 nucleotide sequence: TGTGCCAGCGATATAGGAAGTCAGCCCCAGCATTTT. It specifies CASDIGSQPQHF.

Turning to this clonotype: Given a much more abundant clone one base away, this may be a read error. This sequence joins TRBV20-1 and TRBJ2-7, with 9 bases aligning to TRBD1. The CDR3 extends over 14 amino acids. Per germline, CDR1 DFQATT and CDR2 SNEGSKA (reference sequence). CDR3 in DNA: TGCAGTGCTAGAGATGCACAGGGGGCCTACGAGCGGTACTTC. Translation: CSARDAQGAYERYF.

This clonotype has a count of ten or more. The rearrangement links TRBV20-1 to TRBJ1-6; no clear D gene. There are 16 residues in the CDR3. Germline lookup yields CDR1 DFQATT and CDR2 SNEGSKA (reference sequence). Trimming took off 0 bases at V and 7 bases at J, with 16 bases between the two ends. CDR3: CSARDGRVDVNSPLHF. CDR3 DNA: TGCAGTGCTAGAGATGGGCGGGTAGATGTGAATTCACCCCTCCACTTT.

The sample holds many counts of this clonotype. This chain uses TRBV27 with TRBJ1-4, with 10 bases aligning to TRBD1. This CDR3 is built from 18 residues. Germline assignment: CDR1 MNHEY and CDR2 SMNVEV (reference sequence). The J segment lost 0 bases and the V segment lost 6 bases, leaving 10 bases of the junction unmatched. CDR3 in DNA: TGTGCCAGCAGCCCCGGGACAGGGGAGTACCCAACTAATGAAAAACTGTTTTTT. This codes for CASSPGTGEYPTNEKLFF.

J is TRBJ2-5 and V is TRBV19; 7 positions match TRBD2. V shed 3 bases and J 5 bases; nucleotides not matched to a gene: 6. Per germline, CDR1 LNHDA and CDR2 SQIVND (reference sequence). The CDR3 loop spans 14 amino acids. The CDR3 here is CASSMTSLGETQYF. CDR3 nucleotides: TGTGCCAGTAGTATGACTAGCCTTGGCGAGACCCAGTACTTC.

The sample holds many counts of this clonotype. The chain couples TRBV7-2 to TRBJ2-1, with D tentatively TRBD1 or TRBD2 (6 bases each). The V and J ends lost 5 bases and 4 bases respectively, with 21 bases between them. The CDR3 is 17 amino acids. The germline gives CDR1 SGHTA, CDR2 FQGNSA. Written as DNA, the CDR3 is TGTGCCAGCAGCCAAGGGGGGCCCACACATCGGTACAATGAGCAGTTCTTC. Protein product: CASSQGGPTHRYNEQFF.

This clonotype was counted ten times or more. The rearrangement joins TRBV10-3 to TRBJ2-1; D possibly corresponds to TRBD1 (6 bases). Germline V gene data show CDR1 as ENHRY and CDR2 as SYGVKD. The CDR3 sequence is 14 residues long. The V gene lost 3 bases and the J gene lost 6 bases, with 12 bases spanning the gap. This chain's CDR3 is CAISELTGFNEQFF. CDR3 nucleotide sequence: TGTGCCATCAGTGAACTAACAGGGTTCAATGAGCAGTTCTTC.

V gene TRBV5-4 combines with J gene TRBJ2-1; D is perhaps TRBD2 (6 bases). The CDR3 loop spans 17 amino acids. Trimming stripped 0 bases from V and 0 bases from J, with 13 bases between. CDR1 SGHNT and CDR2 YYREEE come from the germline V gene (reference sequence). CDR3 in DNA: TGTGCCAGCAGCTTGGTAAGGCTAGCGAGCTCCTACAATGAGCAGTTCTTC. Its translation is CASSLVRLASSYNEQFF. Complete variable domain (other parts from reference TRBV5-4 and TRBJ2-1): ETGVTQSPTHLIKTRGQQVTLRCSSQSGHNTVSWYQQALGQGPQFIFQYYREEENGRGNFPPRFSGLQFPNYSSELNVNALELDDSALYLCASSLVRLASSYNEQFFGPGTRLTVL.

In regard to this clonotype: A single base separates this from a much larger clone, so it may be a read error. V and J are TRBV11-3 and TRBJ2-2; 7 nucleotides align to TRBD1. Germline V lookup: CDR1 SGHNT, CDR2 YENEEA. This CDR3 region has 16 residues. The trim removed 0 bases at V and 4 bases at J, leaving 5 bases unmatched. This CDR3 is CASSLEGGHSTGELFF. For the CDR3, the DNA is TGTGCCAGCAGCTTAGAAGGGGGCCATAGCACCGGGGAGCTGTTTTTT.

The rearrangement joins TRBV5-1 to TRBJ2-1, with 16 bases identical to TRBD2. The V and J ends lost 2 bases and 3 bases, in that order; junction bases with no gene match: 5. The CDR3 totals 18 residues. Germline V gene lookup returns CDR1 SGHRS and CDR2 YFSETQ. For the CDR3, the DNA is TGCGCCAGCAGCTTCCCCGGGACTAGCGGGAGGGGCTACAATGAGCAGTTCTTC. It is translated as CASSFPGTSGRGYNEQFF.

This clonotype was detected many times. The gene calls are TRBV18 and TRBJ2-3, with 7 positions matching TRBD1. J was trimmed by 0 bases and V by 0 bases; bases with no gene match: 3. Germline lookup yields CDR1 KGHSH and CDR2 LQKENI. CDR3 length: 16 residues. This chain's CDR3 is CASSPPQGVSTDTQYF. The CDR3 DNA reads as TGTGCCAGCTCACCACCCCAGGGGGTGAGCACAGATACGCAGTATTTT.

This clonotype was seen at least ten times. J is TRBJ1-2 and V is TRBV5-6; TRBD1 is a possible D gene (5 bases). The V gene's germline CDR1 is SGHDT and CDR2 YYEEEE. The germline V and J ends were trimmed by 0 bases and 4 bases, with 10 bases remaining between them. CDR3 length equals 14 residues. In nucleotides, the CDR3 is TGTGCCAGCAGCTTGGCCCGGGGCCGCTATGGCTACACCTTC. It yields the protein CASSLARGRYGYTF.

This clonotype showed up many times. The chain joins TRBV7-2 to TRBJ2-5; 10 nucleotides match TRBD2. Germline V CDR1 and CDR2: SGHTA, FQGNSA. J gave up 2 bases and V 0 bases, and 3 bases lay outside the gene matches. This CDR3 is 16 amino acids long. CDR3 coding DNA: TGTGCCAGCAGCTTAGCGGCTAGCGGGGGACAAGAGACCCAGTACTTC. Protein sequence: CASSLAASGGQETQYF.

This clonotype was found many times. V and J are TRBV2 and TRBJ2-7; D perhaps matches TRBD2 (6 bases). The CDR3 contains 13 residues. Germline CDR1 is SNHLY and CDR2 is FYNNEI. The V end was cut by 5 bases, the J end by 2 bases, with 10 bases between. The DNA of the CDR3 is TGTGCCAGCAGTACGACTAGAGCCTACGAGCAGTACTTC. This encodes CASSTTRAYEQYF.

Ten or more counts support this clonotype. One end of the junction is discordant with germline, which a read error may explain. The V and J genes are TRBV11-1 and TRBJ2-2, with no clear D. The CDR3 extends over 13 amino acids. Germline V gives CDR1 SGHAT, CDR2 FQDESV (reference sequence). The chain's CDR3 is CASSLWTAGELFF. The CDR3 DNA is TGTGCCAGCAGCTTATGGACCGCCGGAGAGCTGTTTTTT.

The chain uses TRBV19 and TRBJ2-1; 16 bases map to TRBD2. This CDR3 has 20 residues. After removal of 5 bases from V and 0 bases from J, the junction contained 10 bases not matched to a gene. In germline, CDR1 is LNHDA, CDR2 SQIVND (reference sequence). The CDR3 sequence: CASSPTGLAGGLGSYNEQFF. The CDR3 nucleotides read TGTGCCAGTAGTCCAACGGGACTAGCGGGAGGGCTAGGCTCCTACAATGAGCAGTTCTTC.

In its sample, this clonotype was seen many times. The chain couples TRBV20-1 to TRBJ2-7, with D possibly matching TRBD2 (5 bases). Per germline, CDR1 DFQATT and CDR2 SNEGSKA (reference sequence). The CDR3 consists of 12 residues. V gave up 6 bases and J gave up 2 bases, with 11 bases separating them. CDR3 sequence: CSAPRRTYEQYF. CDR3 nucleotide sequence: TGCAGTGCCCCTAGGAGGACCTACGAGCAGTACTTC.

In its sample, this clonotype was seen a few times. The chain combines TRBV12-3 or TRBV12-4 with TRBJ2-4; D perhaps matches TRBD2 (6 bases). Trimming removed 5 bases at V and 6 bases at J, with 11 bases between. The CDR3 is 13 amino acids. The CDR3 nucleotides are TGTGCCAGCAGTGGGGACGGGGGAAACATTCAGTACTTC. Residues: CASSGDGGNIQYF.

This clonotype was counted ten times or more. This chain uses TRBV7-2 with TRBJ2-5; D uncertain. The CDR3 is made up of 12 amino acids. CDR1 is SGHTA, CDR2 FQGNSA, per germline. V lost 6 bases, J lost 2 bases, and 7 bases lay in between. In nucleotides, the CDR3 is TGTGCCAGCAGTTTCCAACAAGAGACCCAGTACTTC. Its protein is CASSFQQETQYF.